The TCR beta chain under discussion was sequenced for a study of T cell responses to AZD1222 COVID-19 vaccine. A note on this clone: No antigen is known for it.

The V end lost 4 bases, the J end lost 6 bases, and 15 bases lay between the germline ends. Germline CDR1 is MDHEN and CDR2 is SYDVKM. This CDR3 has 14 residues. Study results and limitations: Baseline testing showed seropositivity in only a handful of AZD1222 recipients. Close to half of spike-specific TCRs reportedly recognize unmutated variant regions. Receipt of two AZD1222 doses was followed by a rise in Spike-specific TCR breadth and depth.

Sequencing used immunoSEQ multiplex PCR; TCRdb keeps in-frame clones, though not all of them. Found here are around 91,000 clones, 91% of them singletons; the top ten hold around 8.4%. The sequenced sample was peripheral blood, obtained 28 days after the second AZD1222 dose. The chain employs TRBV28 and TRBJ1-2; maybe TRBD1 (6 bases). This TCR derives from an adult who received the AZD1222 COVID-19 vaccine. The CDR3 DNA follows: TGTGCCAGCAGTTCCCCGGACAGCTTAGATGGCTACACCTTC. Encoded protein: CASSSPDSLDGYTF.